This T cell receptor (beta chain) emerged from a study of blood T cell repertoires in COVID-19. Overall study: Acute-phase and convalescent COVID-19 samples originated in the United States, Italy and Spain. Sources were T cells, B-cell-depleted T cells, or PBMCs; the material itself was cDNA or gDNA.

Germline V gives CDR1 MNHEY, CDR2 SMNVEV (reference sequence). V shed 3 bases and J shed 4 bases, with 11 bases lying between them. The CDR3 extends over 14 amino acids. Methods used by the authors: The assay estimated nucleated cells by amplifying reference gene primers. Assay: immunoSEQ multiplex PCR; the TCRdb copy retains only in-frame clones and omits some. That table furnishes V, J and clone size, whereas the DNA furnished D and trimming. The sample includes some 40,000 clones, approximately 86% of them seen just once. The sequence came from an elderly woman with acute or convalescent COVID-19. V gene TRBV27 combines with J gene TRBJ2-3; the D is unclear. The sample consisted of peripheral blood. CDR3 in amino acids: CASSLAHTPDTQYF. The CDR3 nucleotides read TGTGCCAGCAGTTTGGCACATACACCAGATACGCAGTATTTT.